This T cell receptor (beta chain) was captured in a study of T cell responses to AZD1222 COVID-19 vaccine. Study-level findings and limits: Regions 160-218 and 743-854 dominated among vaccine-associated CD4 TCRs spanning spike. There were repertoire samples only from the period after the peak T cell response. Females made up more of the donors, who were largely white British, and clonal diversity may have come out too low.

Profiled with immunoSEQ multiplex PCR; TCRdb holds only in-frame clones, not every one. Here the sample spans about 110,000 clones, 94% being singletons. Of note for this clone: The antigen remains undetermined.

This TCR derives from an adult who received the AZD1222 COVID-19 vaccine. The source was peripheral blood, collected 28 days after the second AZD1222 dose.

CDR3 sequence (DNA): TGTGCCAGCTCACCACCGGGAGATCGTACTGAAGCTTTCTTT. Amino acids: CASSPPGDRTEAFF. The V call is TRBV18, the J call TRBJ1-1, with D hard to call. Per the germline V gene, CDR1 is KGHSH and CDR2 is LQKENI. This CDR3 has 14 amino acids. V was shortened by 0 bases and J by 5 bases, with 10 bases between the two germline ends.